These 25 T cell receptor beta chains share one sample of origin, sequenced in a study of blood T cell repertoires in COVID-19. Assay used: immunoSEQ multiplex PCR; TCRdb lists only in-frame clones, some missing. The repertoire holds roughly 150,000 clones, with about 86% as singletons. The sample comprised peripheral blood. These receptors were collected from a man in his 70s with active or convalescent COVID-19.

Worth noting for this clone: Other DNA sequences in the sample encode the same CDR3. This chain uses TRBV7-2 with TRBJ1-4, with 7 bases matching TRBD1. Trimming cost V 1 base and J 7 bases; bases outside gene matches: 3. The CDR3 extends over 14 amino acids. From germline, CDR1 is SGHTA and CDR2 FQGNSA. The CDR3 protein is CASSLGQGGEKLFF. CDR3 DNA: TGTGCCAGCAGCTTAGGACAGGGAGGTGAAAAACTGTTTTTT.

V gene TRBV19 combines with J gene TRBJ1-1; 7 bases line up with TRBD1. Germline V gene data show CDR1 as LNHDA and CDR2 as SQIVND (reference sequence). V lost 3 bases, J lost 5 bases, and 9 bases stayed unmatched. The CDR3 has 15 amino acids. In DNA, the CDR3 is TGTGCCAGTAGTATCGGAAGGGGGCTGAGGACTGAAGCTTTCTTT. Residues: CASSIGRGLRTEAFF.

The CDR3 region has the DNA TGTGCCAGCAGGCGGGACCCCTACAATGAGCAGTTCTTC. As protein: CASRRDPYNEQFF. The chain employs TRBV28 and TRBJ2-1, with D perhaps TRBD2 (6 bases). Trimming left V 6 bases short and J 2 bases short, with 8 bases between. Germline CDR1 and CDR2: MDHEN and SYDVKM. The CDR3 spans 13 residues.

CDR3 in DNA: TGTGCCAGCAGCTCCACCTACGAGCAGTACTTC. Protein: CASSSTYEQYF. The rearrangement links TRBV7-9 to TRBJ2-7, with unresolved D. The V and J ends lost 4 bases and 2 bases respectively, with 3 bases between them. This CDR3 is 11 amino acids long. Germline CDR1 and CDR2: SEHNR and FQNEAQ (reference sequence).

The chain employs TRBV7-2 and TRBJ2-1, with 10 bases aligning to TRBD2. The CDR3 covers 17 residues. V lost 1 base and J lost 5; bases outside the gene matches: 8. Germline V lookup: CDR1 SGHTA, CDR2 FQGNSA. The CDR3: CASSLEGSGRAHNEQFF. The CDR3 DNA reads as TGTGCCAGCAGCTTAGAAGGGAGCGGGAGGGCCCACAATGAGCAGTTCTTC.

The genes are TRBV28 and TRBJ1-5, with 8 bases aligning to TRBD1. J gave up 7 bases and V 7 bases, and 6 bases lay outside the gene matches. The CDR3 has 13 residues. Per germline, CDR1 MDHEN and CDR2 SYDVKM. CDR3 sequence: CASIKQGGQPQHF. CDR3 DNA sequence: TGTGCCAGCATCAAACAGGGGGGACAGCCCCAGCATTTT.

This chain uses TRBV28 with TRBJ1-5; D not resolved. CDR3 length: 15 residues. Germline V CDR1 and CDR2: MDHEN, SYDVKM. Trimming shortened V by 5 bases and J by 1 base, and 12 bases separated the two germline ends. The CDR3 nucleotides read TGTGCCAGCAGTCCCATTCGGAGAAGCAATCAGCCCCAGCATTTT. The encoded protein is CASSPIRRSNQPQHF. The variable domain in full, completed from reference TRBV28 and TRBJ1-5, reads DVKVTQSSRYLVKRTGEKVFLECVQDMDHENMFWYRQDPGLGLRLIYFSYDVKMKEKGDIPEGYSVSREKKERFSLILESASTNQTSMYLCASSPIRRSNQPQHFGDGTRLSIL.

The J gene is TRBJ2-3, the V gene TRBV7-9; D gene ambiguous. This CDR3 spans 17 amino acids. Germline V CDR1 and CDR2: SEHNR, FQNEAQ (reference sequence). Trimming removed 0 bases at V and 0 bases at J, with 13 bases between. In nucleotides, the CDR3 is TGTGCCAGCAGCTTAGCGGTTCGAGCGCCTAGCACAGATACGCAGTATTTT. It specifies CASSLAVRAPSTDTQYF.

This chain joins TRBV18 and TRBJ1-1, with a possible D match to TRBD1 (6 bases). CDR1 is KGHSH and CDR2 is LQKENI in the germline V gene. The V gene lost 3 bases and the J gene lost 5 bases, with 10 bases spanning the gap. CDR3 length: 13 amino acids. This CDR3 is CASSPQGGTEAFF. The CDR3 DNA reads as TGTGCCAGCTCACCGCAAGGGGGTACTGAAGCTTTCTTT. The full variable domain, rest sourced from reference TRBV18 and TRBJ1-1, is NAGVMQNPRHLVRRRGQEARLRCSPMKGHSHVYWYRQLPEEGLKFMVYLQKENIIDESGMPKERFSAEFPKEGPSILRIQQVVRGDSAAYFCASSPQGGTEAFFGQGTRLTVV.

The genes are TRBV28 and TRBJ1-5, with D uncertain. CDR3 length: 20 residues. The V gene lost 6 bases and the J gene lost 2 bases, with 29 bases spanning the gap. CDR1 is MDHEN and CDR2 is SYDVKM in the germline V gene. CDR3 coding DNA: TGTGCCAGCAGGGGGAGGGAGGGCTATGTTGGTAGTAGTGGCAATCAGCCCCAGCATTTT. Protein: CASRGREGYVGSSGNQPQHF.

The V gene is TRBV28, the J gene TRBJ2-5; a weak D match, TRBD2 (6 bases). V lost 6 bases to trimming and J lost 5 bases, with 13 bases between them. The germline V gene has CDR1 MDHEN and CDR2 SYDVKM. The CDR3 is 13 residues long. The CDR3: CASRGRGGETQYF. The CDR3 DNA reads TGTGCCAGCAGGGGGAGAGGAGGGGAGACCCAGTACTTC.

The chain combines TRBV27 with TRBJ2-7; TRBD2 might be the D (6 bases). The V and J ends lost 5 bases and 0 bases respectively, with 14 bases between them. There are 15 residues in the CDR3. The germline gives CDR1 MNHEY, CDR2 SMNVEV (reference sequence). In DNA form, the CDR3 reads TGTGCCAGCAGTCCGCCGGGACTCCCCTCCTACGAGCAGTACTTC. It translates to CASSPPGLPSYEQYF.

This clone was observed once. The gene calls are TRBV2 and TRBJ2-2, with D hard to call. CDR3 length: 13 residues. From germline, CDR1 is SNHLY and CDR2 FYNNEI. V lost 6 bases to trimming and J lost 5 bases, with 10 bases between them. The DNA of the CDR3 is TGTGCCAGCAGCGGGTCTGCGACCGGGGAGCTGTTTTTT. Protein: CASSGSATGELFF.

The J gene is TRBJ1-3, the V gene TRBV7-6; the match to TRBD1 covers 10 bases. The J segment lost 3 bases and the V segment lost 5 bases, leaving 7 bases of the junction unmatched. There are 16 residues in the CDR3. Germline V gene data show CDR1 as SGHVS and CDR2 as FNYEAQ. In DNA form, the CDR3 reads TGTGCCAGCAGCCTCGGGACAGGGGCTAATGGAAACACCATATATTTT. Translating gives CASSLGTGANGNTIYF.

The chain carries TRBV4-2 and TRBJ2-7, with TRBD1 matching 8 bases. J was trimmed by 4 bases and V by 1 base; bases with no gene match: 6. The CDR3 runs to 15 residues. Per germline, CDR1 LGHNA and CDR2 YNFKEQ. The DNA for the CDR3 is TGTGCCAGCAGCCAAGCGGGACAGGCGAGGTACGAGCAGTACTTC. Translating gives CASSQAGQARYEQYF.

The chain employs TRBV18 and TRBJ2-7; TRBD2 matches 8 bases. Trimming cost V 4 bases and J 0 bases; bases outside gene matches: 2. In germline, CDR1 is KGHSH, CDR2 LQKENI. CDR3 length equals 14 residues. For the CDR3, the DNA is TGTGCCAGCTCACTAGCGGGAAGCTCCTACGAGCAGTACTTC. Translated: CASSLAGSSYEQYF.

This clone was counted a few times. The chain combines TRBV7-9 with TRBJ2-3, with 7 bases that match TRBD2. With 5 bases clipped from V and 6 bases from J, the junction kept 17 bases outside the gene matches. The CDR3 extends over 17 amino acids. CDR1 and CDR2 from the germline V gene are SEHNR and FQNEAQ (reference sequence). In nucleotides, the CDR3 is TGTGCCAGCAGCCAGTCATATGGGGGAGGGCCTGGGGATACGCAGTATTTT. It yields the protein CASSQSYGGGPGDTQYF.

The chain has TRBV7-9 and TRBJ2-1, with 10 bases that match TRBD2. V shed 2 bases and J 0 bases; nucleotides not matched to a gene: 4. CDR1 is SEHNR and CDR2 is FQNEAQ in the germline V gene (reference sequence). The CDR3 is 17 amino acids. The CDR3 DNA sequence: TGTGCCAGCAGCTTATATAGCGGGGGGTACTCCTACAATGAGCAGTTCTTC. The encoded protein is CASSLYSGGYSYNEQFF.

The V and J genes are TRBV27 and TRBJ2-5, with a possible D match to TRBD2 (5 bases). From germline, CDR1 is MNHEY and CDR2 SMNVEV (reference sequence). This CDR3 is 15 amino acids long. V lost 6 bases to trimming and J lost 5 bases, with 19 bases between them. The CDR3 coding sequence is TGTGCCAGCAGGGCTCTAGGCGGGTCGTCGGAGACCCAGTACTTC. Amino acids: CASRALGGSSETQYF.

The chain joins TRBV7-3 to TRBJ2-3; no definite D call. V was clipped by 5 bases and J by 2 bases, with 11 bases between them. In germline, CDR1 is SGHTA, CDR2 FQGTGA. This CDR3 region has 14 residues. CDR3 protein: CASSRHPNTDTQYF. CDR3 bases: TGTGCCAGCAGCCGACACCCCAACACAGATACGCAGTATTTT. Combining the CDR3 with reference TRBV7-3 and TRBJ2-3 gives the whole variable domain GAGVSQTPSNKVTEKGKYVELRCDPISGHTALYWYRQSLGQGPEFLIYFQGTGAADDSGLPNDRFFAVRPEGSVSTLKIQRTERGDSAVYLCASSRHPNTDTQYFGPGTRLTVL.

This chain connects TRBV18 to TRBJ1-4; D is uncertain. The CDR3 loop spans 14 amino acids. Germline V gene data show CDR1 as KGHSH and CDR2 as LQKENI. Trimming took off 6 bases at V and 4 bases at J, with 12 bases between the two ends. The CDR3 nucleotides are TGTGCCAGCTCGCCCCCAGGTCATAATGAAAAACTGTTTTTT. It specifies CASSPPGHNEKLFF.

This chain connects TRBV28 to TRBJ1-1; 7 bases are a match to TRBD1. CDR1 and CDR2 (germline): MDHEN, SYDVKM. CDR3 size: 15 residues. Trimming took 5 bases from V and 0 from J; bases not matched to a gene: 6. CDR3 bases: TGTGCCAGCAGTGAATCGGGACAGATGAACACTGAAGCTTTCTTT. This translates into CASSESGQMNTEAFF.

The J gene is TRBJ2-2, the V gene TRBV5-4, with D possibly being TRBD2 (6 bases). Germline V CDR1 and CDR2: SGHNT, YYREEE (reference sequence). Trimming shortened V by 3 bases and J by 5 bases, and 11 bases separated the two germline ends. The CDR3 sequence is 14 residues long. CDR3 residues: CASSSGGGTGELFF. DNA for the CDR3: TGTGCCAGCAGCTCGGGTGGGGGGACCGGGGAGCTGTTTTTT.

The CDR3 DNA is TGTGCCAGCAGTTTCTCGGGGGGCCCAACTAATGAAAAACTGTTTTTT. Protein: CASSFSGGPTNEKLFF. The V gene is TRBV28, the J gene TRBJ1-4; D possibly corresponds to TRBD1 (6 bases). Germline CDR1 and CDR2: MDHEN and SYDVKM. Deletions cut 3 bases from V and 0 bases from J, with 11 bases between. The CDR3 sequence is 16 residues long.

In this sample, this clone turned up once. The CDR3 loop is CASSASGGRSSYNSPLHF. CDR3 nucleotide sequence: TGCGCCAGCAGTGCTTCTGGTGGGAGGAGCTCCTATAATTCACCCCTCCACTTT. V usage is TRBV10-2 and J usage is TRBJ1-6; D unclear. Germline values: CDR1 WSHSY, CDR2 SAAADI. Deletions cut 4 bases from V and 0 bases from J, with 16 bases between. This CDR3 comprises 18 residues.